These T cell receptor beta chains were read from a single sample in a study of CD8 T cells in acute hepatitis C reinfection. Produced via immunoSEQ multiplex PCR; TCRdb's table is partial and in-frame only. The table includes approximately 40,000 clones, over 75% detected once. The sequenced material came from naive CD8+ T cells from PBMCs. The receptors derive from a woman younger than 30 who spontaneously cleared hepatitis C infection. The conserved cysteine and the conserved F or W are not part of the CDR3 here. Each record gives: CDR3 length, J gene, V gene, CDR3 protein.

length: 13; J: TRBJ2-3; V: TRBV27; CDR3: ASSRHRGAADTQY
length: 11; J: TRBJ2-7; V: TRBV14; CDR3: ASSHDNSYEQY
length: 13; J: TRBJ1-1; V: TRBV27; CDR3: ASSLSRQGGTEAF
length: 16; J: TRBJ2-7; V: TRBV6-7; CDR3: ASSYSNSGDILAYEQY
length: 11; J: TRBJ1-1; V: TRBV7-9; CDR3: ASSHVLDTEAF
length: 16; J: TRBJ2-1; V: TRBV7-9; CDR3: ASSPQVIGVSSYNEQF
length: 11; J: TRBJ2-7; V: TRBV4-2; CDR3: ASSQARGDEQY
length: 14; J: TRBJ1-4; V: TRBV7-6; CDR3: ASSLSRVGTNEKLF
length: 11; J: TRBJ2-2; V: TRBV7-6; CDR3: ASRPQGTGELF
length: 13; J: TRBJ2-3; V: TRBV9; CDR3: ASSVGGISTDTQY
length: 16; J: TRBJ2-6; V: TRBV13; CDR3: ASSFPGAGGIGANVLT
length: 13; J: TRBJ1-2; V: TRBV4-1; CDR3: ASRGGQGVDYGYT
length: 11; J: TRBJ2-1; V: TRBV7-6; CDR3: ASSSTSGYEQF
length: 13; J: TRBJ2-7; V: TRBV7-9; CDR3: ASSLEFGLAHEQY
length: 10; J: TRBJ2-7; V: TRBV11-2; CDR3: ASSLGSYEQY
length: 13; J: TRBJ1-5; V: TRBV5-1; CDR3: ASSWGGGVNQPQH
length: 13; J: TRBJ2-1; V: TRBV5-8; CDR3: ASSEGLAVYNEQF
length: 9; J: TRBJ2-7; V: TRBV27; CDR3: ASMTGYEQY
length: 10; J: TRBJ2-1; V: TRBV27; CDR3: ASWDIRGEQF
length: 17; J: TRBJ1-5; V: TRBV15; CDR3: ATSSYPGTDIYSNQPQH
length: 11; J: TRBJ1-2; V: TRBV4-1; CDR3: ASSPLNYYGYT
length: 12; J: TRBJ2-2; V: TRBV7-3; CDR3: VWREGFWTGELF
length: 16; J: TRBJ2-1; V: TRBV5-1; CDR3: ASSLAPRLADSYNEQF
length: 13; J: TRBJ2-7; V: TRBV27; CDR3: ASSSRGSSSYEQY